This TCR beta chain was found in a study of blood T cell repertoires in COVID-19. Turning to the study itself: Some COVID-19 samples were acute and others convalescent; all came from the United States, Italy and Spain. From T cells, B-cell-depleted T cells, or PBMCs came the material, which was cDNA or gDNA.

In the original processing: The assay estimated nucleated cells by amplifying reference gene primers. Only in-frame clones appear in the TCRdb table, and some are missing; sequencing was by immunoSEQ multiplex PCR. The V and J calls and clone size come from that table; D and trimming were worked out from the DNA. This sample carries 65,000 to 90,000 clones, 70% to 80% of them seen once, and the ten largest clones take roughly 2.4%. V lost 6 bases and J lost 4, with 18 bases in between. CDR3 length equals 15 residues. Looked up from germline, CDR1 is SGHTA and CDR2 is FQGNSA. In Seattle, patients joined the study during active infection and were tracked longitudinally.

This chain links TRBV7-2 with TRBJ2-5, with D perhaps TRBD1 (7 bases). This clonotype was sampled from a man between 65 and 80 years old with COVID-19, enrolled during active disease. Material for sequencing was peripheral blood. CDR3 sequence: CASRGDWDSRETQYF. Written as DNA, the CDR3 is TGTGCCAGCAGGGGGGACTGGGACAGTCGAGAGACCCAGTACTTC.